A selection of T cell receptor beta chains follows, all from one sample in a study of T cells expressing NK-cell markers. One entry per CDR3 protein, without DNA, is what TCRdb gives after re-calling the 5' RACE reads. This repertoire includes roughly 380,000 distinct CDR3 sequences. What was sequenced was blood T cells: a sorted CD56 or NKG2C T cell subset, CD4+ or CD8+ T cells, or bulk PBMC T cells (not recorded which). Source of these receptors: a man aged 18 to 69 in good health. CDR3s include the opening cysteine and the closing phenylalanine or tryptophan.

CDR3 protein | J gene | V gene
CASSLGTGSAKETQYF | TRBJ2-5 | TRBV7-9
CASSFGDRGYEQYF | TRBJ2-7 | TRBV5-5
CAISEISEQYF | TRBJ2-7 | TRBV10-3
CASRSGTRLYEQYF | TRBJ2-7 | TRBV7-2
CASRPTTGGTGLTGELFF | TRBJ2-2 | TRBV27
CASSVGDPGGLYNTDTQYF | TRBJ2-3 | TRBV9
CSHGTGSNNEQFF | TRBJ2-1 | TRBV29-1
CASSLGGTNQETQYF | TRBJ2-5 | TRBV28
CASSSPYPAQETQYF | TRBJ2-5 | TRBV12-3/TRBV12-4
CASSTNRDRDPGANVLTF | TRBJ2-6 | TRBV11-2
CASSPPGTSQETQYF | TRBJ2-5 | TRBV7-8
CAVNSGAKNIQYF | TRBJ2-4 | TRBV13
CASSLESLAEKLFF | TRBJ1-4 | TRBV5-1
CASAPGQGGYGYTF | TRBJ1-2 | TRBV6-1
CASRLQGVTDTQYF | TRBJ2-3 | TRBV6-1
CASSYSPGGQYTGELFF | TRBJ2-2 | TRBV6-5
CASSRRTAEAFF | TRBJ1-1 | TRBV3-1
CASSFDTSGGSRIPDTQYF | TRBJ2-3 | TRBV12-1
CASSSSSLLAGELFF | TRBJ2-2 | TRBV2
CASSLGQAGSGNTIYF | TRBJ1-3 | TRBV7-9
CASSPWTGGRRTEAFF | TRBJ1-1 | TRBV9
CASSHPGLNTEAFF | TRBJ1-1 | TRBV14
CSARDHNSNYGYTF | TRBJ1-2 | TRBV20-1
CASRGLSNQPQHF | TRBJ1-5 | TRBV12-3/TRBV12-4
CASSQVQTGQYF | TRBJ2-5 | TRBV3-1
CASSDRLAADTQYF | TRBJ2-3 | TRBV3-1
CASSQTLTGMGGQPQHF | TRBJ1-5 | TRBV23-1
CASSFTAGFGELFF | TRBJ2-2 | TRBV7-9
CASRKTGAQNIQYF | TRBJ2-4 | TRBV11-2
CSANPRGSPETQYF | TRBJ2-5 | TRBV20-1
CSALDWRGNQPQHF | TRBJ1-5 | TRBV20-1
CASSPSGTANSYNEQFF | TRBJ2-1 | TRBV18
CASSPYDRGWSNQPQHF | TRBJ1-5 | TRBV23-1
CASRLAGVDEQYF | TRBJ2-7 | TRBV5-1
CASSFLPGEYGYTF | TRBJ1-2 | TRBV5-5
CASSWTVSSGANVLTF | TRBJ2-6 | TRBV5-1
CASSEEAVLTSYEQYF | TRBJ2-7 | TRBV6-1
CASSQGGQANSPLHF | TRBJ1-6 | TRBV4-2
CASSLEDKTYEQYF | TRBJ2-7 | TRBV12-3/TRBV12-4
CASGRRGTLTDTQYF | TRBJ2-3 | TRBV12-3/TRBV12-4
CASSPSRTSGGNEQFF | TRBJ2-1 | TRBV3-1
CASSWAGANVLTF | TRBJ2-6 | TRBV27
CASSRLDRSVETQYF | TRBJ2-5 | TRBV19
CASRHRVNEQFF | TRBJ2-1 | TRBV12-3/TRBV12-4
CASSPGQGFFYGYTF | TRBJ1-2 | TRBV18
CASSLVRWGGVKGEETQYF | TRBJ2-5 | TRBV7-8
CSATRTSGIPGNEQFF | TRBJ2-1 | TRBV20-1
CASTRRTDATEQYF | TRBJ2-7 | TRBV7-2
CASSPPRSRTDTQYF | TRBJ2-3 | TRBV27
CASTSDPPYGYTF | TRBJ1-2 | TRBV6-1
CSARAQKADTQYF | TRBJ2-3 | TRBV20-1
CASSPRLYPFNEQFF | TRBJ2-1 | TRBV5-6
CASSFDSFNSPLHF | TRBJ1-6 | TRBV5-6
CASSYMVMGAGHEQFF | TRBJ2-1 | TRBV6-5
CSARELAARYGYTF | TRBJ1-2 | TRBV20-1
CASSAQGAKGYTF | TRBJ1-2 | TRBV28
CSPRLTKGNIQYF | TRBJ2-4 | TRBV20-1